This entry is about one T cell receptor beta chain. This specimen comes from a study of patients and donors after allogeneic stem cell transplantation. TCRdb fed the RT-PCR reads into MiXCR, producing one record per CDR3 protein. The profile shows 70,000 or so distinct CDR3 sequences, approximately 26% of them singletons. The CDR3 is 14 residues long. Trimming removed 5 bases from V and 1 base from J; junction bases left unmatched: 2. Germline CDR1 and CDR2: SGHTA and FQGTGA. The sample was blood, either unsorted or a sorted T cell fraction (not recorded which). The origin of this receptor is a human donor who was either an allogeneic HSCT recipient or a stem cell or donor lymphocyte infusion donor (not recorded which). It is not recorded whose cells these are; they may come from a transplant donor. The rearrangement uses TRBV7-3 and TRBJ2-3, with TRBD2 identical over 8 bases. The CDR3 here is CASSLSGGTDTQYF. The CDR3 region has the DNA TGTGCCAGCAGCCTTAGCGGGGGCACAGATACGCAGTATTTT.